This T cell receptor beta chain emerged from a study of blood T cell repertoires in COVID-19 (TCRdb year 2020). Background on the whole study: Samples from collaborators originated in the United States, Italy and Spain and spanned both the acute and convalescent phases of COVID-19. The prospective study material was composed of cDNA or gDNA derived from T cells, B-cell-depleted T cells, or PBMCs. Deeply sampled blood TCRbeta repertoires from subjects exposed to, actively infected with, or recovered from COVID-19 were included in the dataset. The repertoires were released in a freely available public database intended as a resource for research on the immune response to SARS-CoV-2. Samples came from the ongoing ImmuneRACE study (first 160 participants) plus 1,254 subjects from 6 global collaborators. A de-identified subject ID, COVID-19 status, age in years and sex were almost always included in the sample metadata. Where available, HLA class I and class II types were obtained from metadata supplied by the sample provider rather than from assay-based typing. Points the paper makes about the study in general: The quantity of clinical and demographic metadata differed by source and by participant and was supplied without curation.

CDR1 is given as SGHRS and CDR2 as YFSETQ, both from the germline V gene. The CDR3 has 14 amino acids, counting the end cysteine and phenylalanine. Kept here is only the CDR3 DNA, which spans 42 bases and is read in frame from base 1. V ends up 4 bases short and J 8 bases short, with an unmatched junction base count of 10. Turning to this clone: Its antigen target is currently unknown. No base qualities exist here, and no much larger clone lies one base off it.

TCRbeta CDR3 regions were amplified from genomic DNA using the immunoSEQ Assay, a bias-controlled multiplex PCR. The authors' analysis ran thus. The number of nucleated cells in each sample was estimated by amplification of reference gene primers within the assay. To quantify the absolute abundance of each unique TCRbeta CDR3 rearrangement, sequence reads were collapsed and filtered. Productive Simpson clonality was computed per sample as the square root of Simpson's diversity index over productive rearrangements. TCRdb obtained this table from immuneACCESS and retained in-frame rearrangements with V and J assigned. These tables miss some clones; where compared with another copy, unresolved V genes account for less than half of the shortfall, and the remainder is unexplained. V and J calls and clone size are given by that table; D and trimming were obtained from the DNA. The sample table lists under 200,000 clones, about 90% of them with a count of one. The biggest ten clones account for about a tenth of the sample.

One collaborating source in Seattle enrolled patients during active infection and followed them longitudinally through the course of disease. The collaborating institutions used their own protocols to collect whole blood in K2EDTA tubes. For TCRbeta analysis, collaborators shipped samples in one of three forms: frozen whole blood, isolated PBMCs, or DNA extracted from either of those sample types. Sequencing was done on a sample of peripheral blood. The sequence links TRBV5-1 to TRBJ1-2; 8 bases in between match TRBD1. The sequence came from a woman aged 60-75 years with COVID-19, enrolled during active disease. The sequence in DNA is TGCGCCAGCAGCGACAGGGGACATGTTTCGGGCTACACCTTC. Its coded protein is CASSDRGHVSGYTF.